This TCR beta chain stems from a study of quantifying T cell responses using KT2 cells. For the study at large: cDNA was made from DNase-treated RNA using alpha and beta constant primers. The second PCR ran as a qPCR until a predetermined fluorescence threshold was reached.

Study results and caveats: Very high KT2 spike-in numbers caused saturation in KT2 sequence detection. Input KT2 cell number predicted KT2 alpha and beta sequence counts linearly over several orders of magnitude.

With respect to this clonotype: The target antigen is unknown.

An oligo carrying a UMI was ligated to the cDNA 3' end. The first PCR ran 3 to 5 cycles with an equimolar RC1.1 and RC1.2 beta primer mix. MiXCR, applied by TCRdb to the UMI-ligation and nested PCR reads, yields one record per CDR3 protein. The data contain about 33,000 distinct CDR3 sequences, about a tenth of them singletons. Known numbers of the T cell clone KT2 were added to PBMC. The ends lost 7 bases at V and 7 bases at J; junction bases unmatched: 11. The germline gives CDR1 SQVTM, CDR2 ANQGSEA. The CDR3 covers 13 residues. The rearrangement joins TRBV29-1 to TRBJ2-3, with 7 bases aligning to TRBD2. The TCR sequence derives from a human donor. The sample taken for sequencing was PBMCs spiked with cells of the T cell clone KT2. CDR3 amino acids: CSELTTSTNTQYF. DNA for the CDR3: TGCAGCGAACTTACGACTAGCACCAATACGCAGTATTTT.